What follows is one T cell receptor (beta chain) and its context. Its recognized antigen is unknown. One base away there is no much larger clone; base qualities are not given. Via the germline V gene (reference sequence), CDR1 is DFQATT and CDR2 SNEGSKA. There are 16 amino acids in the CDR3, from cysteine to phenylalanine inclusive. The retained sequence is limited to the CDR3, 48 bases, with the frame set at the first base. Trimming removed 6 bases from V and 6 bases from J, leaving 26 bases between the germline ends. The data stem from a study of response to subunit inactivated influenza vaccine (dated by TCRdb to about 2018). With regard to the full study: Deep quantitative profiling of the T cell receptor repertoire was used in the study to follow responses to a trivalent subunit inactivated influenza vaccine. Results and caveats for the whole study, not just this receptor: The authors proposed that each seasonal influenza vaccination may bring in only a limited number of new T cells.

The library was prepared using RT-PCR. Sequencing was performed on an Illumina HiSeq 2500. Clones were called with MiXCR by TCRdb after fastp trimmed the public reads at Q25, and only in-frame beta chains were retained. Rows with a matching CDR3 protein are joined into one entry that keeps the most common DNA and genes. The table for this sample lists about 520,000 distinct CDR3 sequences; about 10% of them were counted only once. The ten largest clones capture 12% of the sample. The time point tag for this specimen amounts to: 45 days after influenza vaccine administration. The specimen comprised PBMCs from blood, sampled roughly 6 weeks after vaccination. The TCR originated in a man aged 45 to 65 who received an inactivated influenza vaccine. Donor details come from another sample of the same person, matched by shared clones. The chain is encoded by TRBV20-1 joined to TRBJ2-5; the D gene cannot be resolved beyond TRBD1 or TRBD2, each matching 5 bases. The DNA sequence follows: TGCAGTGCAAGCCCCTCCACAGGATGGGGGAAGCAGACCCAGTACTTC. Its amino acids are CSASPSTGWGKQTQYF.